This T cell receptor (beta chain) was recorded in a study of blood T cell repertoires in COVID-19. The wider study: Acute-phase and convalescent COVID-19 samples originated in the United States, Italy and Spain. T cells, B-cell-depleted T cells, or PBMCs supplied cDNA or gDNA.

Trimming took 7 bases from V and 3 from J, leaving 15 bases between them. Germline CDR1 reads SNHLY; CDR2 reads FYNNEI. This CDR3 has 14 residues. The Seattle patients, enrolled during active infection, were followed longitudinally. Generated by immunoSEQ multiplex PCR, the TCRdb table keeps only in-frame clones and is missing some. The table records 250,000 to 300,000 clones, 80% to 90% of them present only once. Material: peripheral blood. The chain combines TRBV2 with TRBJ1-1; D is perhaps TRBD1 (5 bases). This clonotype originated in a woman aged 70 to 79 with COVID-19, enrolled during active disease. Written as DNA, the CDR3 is TGTGCCAGCATTCCGACAGAGATCTACACTGAAGCTTTCTTT. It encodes CASIPTEIYTEAFF.